The 15 T cell receptor beta chains presented below share a single source sample, sequenced in a study of monozygotic twins with inflammatory bowel disease (dated by TCRdb to about 2019). Library preparation used 5' RACE. The run used an Illumina HiSeq 2500. Following reprocessing of the reads by TCRdb, the data hold one row per CDR3 protein sequence and no DNA is available. This sample's table lists about 450,000 distinct CDR3 sequences. Approximately 2.4% of the sample rests with the top ten. The specimen sequenced was blood. The receptors were sampled from a human donor with ulcerative colitis or Crohn's disease, or a healthy co-twin of an affected twin (not recorded which).

This chain links TRBV19 with TRBJ2-6; without DNA, the TCRdb call of TRBD1 cannot be checked. This CDR3 has 17 amino acids. Germline lookup yields CDR1 LNHDA and CDR2 SQIVND (reference sequence). The CDR3 spells CASSVGWPLSGANVLTF.

The V and J genes are TRBV12-3 or TRBV12-4 and TRBJ1-4. The CDR3 consists of 13 residues. The CDR3 is CASSAATVRELFF.

The CDR3 is CASSFFERDGTDTQYF. The V gene is TRBV7-2, the J gene TRBJ2-3; TCRdb lists TRBD1, though no DNA is available to test this call. The germline V gene has CDR1 SGHTA and CDR2 FQGNSA. CDR3 length equals 16 residues.

The V and J genes are TRBV5-1 and TRBJ2-1; absent DNA, TCRdb's TRBD1 call cannot be checked. The CDR3 spans 14 residues. Germline V gene lookup returns CDR1 SGHRS and CDR2 YFSETQ. The CDR3 is CASSLQGAVNEQFF.

This chain uses TRBV27 with TRBJ1-5; the TCRdb call, TRBD1, lacks DNA for checking. CDR1 MNHEY and CDR2 SMNVEV come from the germline V gene (reference sequence). This CDR3 spans 15 amino acids. The CDR3 loop is CASSLGRGGNQPQHF.

The chain joins TRBV12-3 or TRBV12-4 to TRBJ1-1; TCRdb's D call of TRBD1 is untestable without DNA. CDR3 length: 16 amino acids. The CDR3 protein is CASRKRRGRMNTEAFF.

The chain couples TRBV21-1 to TRBJ1-5; TCRdb reports TRBD1, a call that lacks DNA to check it against. TRBV21-1 is deemed a pseudogene. This CDR3 is 14 amino acids long. CDR3: CASIPETEYQPQHF.

V is TRBV12-3 or TRBV12-4 and J is TRBJ2-7; no DNA is available, so the TRBD1 call from TCRdb remains unchecked. CDR3 length: 14 residues. This CDR3 is CASAGTGNPYEQYF.

The chain's CDR3 is CASSSLAGVPYNEQFF. The rearrangement links TRBV7-8 to TRBJ2-1; the D call from TCRdb, TRBD2, cannot be confirmed without DNA. The CDR3 loop spans 16 amino acids. Germline V gene sequence: CDR1 SGHVS, CDR2 FQNEAQ.

The chain recombines TRBV20-1 with TRBJ2-7; TCRdb's assignment of TRBD1 cannot be checked, as there is no DNA. Germline assignment: CDR1 DFQATT and CDR2 SNEGSKA (reference sequence). This CDR3 has 16 residues. The CDR3 reads CSARDPAGRGAYEQYF.

CDR3 loop: CASNLRESYEQYF. The rearrangement links TRBV28 to TRBJ2-7. The germline V gene has CDR1 MDHEN and CDR2 SYDVKM. CDR3 length: 13 residues.

This chain links TRBV20-1 with TRBJ2-1; checking the TCRdb D call of TRBD2 is not possible without DNA. Germline CDR1 is DFQATT and CDR2 is SNEGSKA (reference sequence). The CDR3 totals 13 residues. CDR3 sequence: CSARLAGLYEQFF.

This chain links TRBV19 with TRBJ1-1. CDR1 and CDR2 (germline): LNHDA, SQIVND (reference sequence). The CDR3 consists of 13 residues. The CDR3 region is CASSIQSATEAFF.

The J gene is TRBJ1-4, the V gene TRBV7-2; TCRdb's D call, TRBD1, is unchecked because there is no DNA. This CDR3 spans 15 amino acids. In germline, CDR1 is SGHTA, CDR2 FQGNSA. CDR3 loop: CASSLNRGGSGKLFF. The full variable domain, in which reference TRBV7-2 and TRBJ1-4 provide the parts outside the CDR3, is GAGVSQSPSNKVTEKGKDVELRCDPISGHTALYWYRQSLGQGLEFLIYFQGNSAPDKSGLPSDRFSAERTGGSVSTLTIQRTQQEDSAVYLCASSLNRGGSGKLFFGSGTQLSVL.

The CDR3 sequence: CASSHLRTTNTEAFF. The chain links TRBV7-9 to TRBJ1-1; TCRdb names TRBD1, which stays unverified in the absence of DNA. CDR1 and CDR2 (germline): SEHNR, FQNEAQ (reference sequence). The CDR3 loop spans 15 amino acids.